This T cell receptor (beta chain) was sequenced during a study of T cells in localized non-small cell lung cancer. Here immunoSEQ multiplex PCR was the method, and the copy in TCRdb shows in-frame clones only, minus some. The sample lists roughly 15,000 clones, around 91% occurring once. The CDR3 spans 13 residues. V dropped 2 bases and J dropped 4; count of bases not matched to a gene: 2. Germline V gene data show CDR1 as SGHRS and CDR2 as YFSETQ. The receptor was isolated from a female donor over 55 with stage III squamous cell lung carcinoma. The gene calls are TRBV5-1 and TRBJ1-1; 7 bases are a match to TRBD1. The starting material was peripheral blood, obtained before any cancer treatment. The CDR3 DNA follows: TGCGCCAGCAGCTTACAGGGGCCCACTGAAGCTTTCTTT. Amino acid sequence: CASSLQGPTEAFF. Full variable domain (outside the CDR3, taken from reference TRBV5-1 and TRBJ1-1): KAGVTQTPRYLIKTRGQQVTLSCSPISGHRSVSWYQQTPGQGLQFLFEYFSETQRNKGNFPGRFSGRQFSNSRSEMNVSTLELGDSALYLCASSLQGPTEAFFGQGTRLTVV.